This TCR beta chain derives from a study of human T cells and chemical hapten exposure. General observations from the study: Each of the donors had alopecia, so their immune responses may not resemble those of healthy people. TCRs exceeding 1 in 1000 frequency stayed unchanged with DPC sensitization. Counts of expanded TCRs at PT1 were positively correlated with patch test score.

A remark on this clonotype: The antigen remains unidentified.

The time point was: pre-sensitization, week 0. Treatment here: therapeutic diphenylcyclopropenone sensitization with weekly scalp DPC. Prior to application of each patch test, blood was drawn. TCRdb re-called the RACE reads through MiXCR, storing one row per CDR3 protein. Among more than 250,000 distinct CDR3 sequences listed, almost 8% were seen once. V dropped 5 bases and J dropped 6; count of bases not matched to a gene: 14. This CDR3 region has 17 residues. This sample comprised whole blood, obtained in connection with sensitization to the hapten diphenylcyclopropenone (DPC). V is TRBV12-3 or TRBV12-4 and J is TRBJ2-7; 12 nucleotides agree with TRBD1. This TCR came from a man aged 18-30 years with alopecia areata. Some clones in this sample may be carry-over from other donors' samples. As DNA, the CDR3 is TGTGCCAGCAGTGTACGCTGGGGGGACAGGGGGCTTCGCGAGCAGTACTTC. This gives the protein CASSVRWGDRGLREQYF.